This T cell receptor beta chain was documented in a study of early stage breast cancer tumors. Study-level background: About eight ER+/PR+/HER2- tumors were invasive ductal; four were invasive lobular. Approximately 10-fold was the mean read coverage per sample.

Per germline, CDR1 SGDLS and CDR2 YYNGEE. The CDR3 has 13 residues. Trimming took 2 bases from V and 9 from J, leaving 12 bases between them. This table comes from immunoSEQ multiplex PCR, and its TCRdb copy is limited to in-frame clones, with some not included. The data hold approximately 19,000 clones, with about 80% observed a single time. The sequenced material came from blood. The chain employs TRBV9 and TRBJ2-1; D not certain. This receptor was obtained from a person in their sixties or seventies with breast cancer. The CDR3 DNA is TGTGCCAGCAGCGTCGACTCTTGGGGTGAGCAGTTCTTC. Protein sequence: CASSVDSWGEQFF.